Shown below are 12 T cell receptor beta chains from a single sample sequenced in a study of CD4 and CD8 cells across lung adenocarcinoma regions. Each CDR3 protein is one row after TCRdb ran MiXCR on the PCR reads. The table includes 24,000 or so distinct CDR3 sequences, 52% detected once. The sequenced sample was CD4+ T cells from the center of a lung tumor. All receptors derive from a male donor with lung adenocarcinoma. The CD4 and CD8 labels of this study may be unreliable.

This chain links TRBV7-2 with TRBJ2-3, with unresolved D. Germline V lookup: CDR1 SGHTA, CDR2 FQGNSA. The CDR3 has 10 residues. V was trimmed by 8 bases and J by 7 bases, leaving 7 bases between them. The CDR3 region is CASGWHTQYF. The CDR3 DNA reads as TGTGCCAGCGGATGGCATACGCAGTATTTT.

Ten or more counts support this clonotype. This chain joins TRBV11-2 and TRBJ2-1; D not certain. Germline assignment: CDR1 SGHAT and CDR2 FQNNGV. The CDR3 is made up of 13 amino acids. With 5 bases removed from V and 9 bases from J, the gap between germline ends came to 14 bases. The CDR3 DNA reads as TGTGCCAGCAGCCTGCGGTCCTTTGGTGAGCAGTTCTTC. Residues: CASSLRSFGEQFF.

This chain connects TRBV10-1 to TRBJ2-3, with 8 bases identical to TRBD2. With V trimmed by 6 bases and J by 12 bases, 20 bases remained unmatched. The CDR3 extends over 16 amino acids. Germline CDR1 reads WNHNN; CDR2 reads SYGVQD (reference sequence). The CDR3 DNA follows: TGCGCCAGCAGGGGACGGGGGAGCGGGAGCCCAGAGACCCAGTATTTT. Its protein product is CASRGRGSGSPETQYF.

CDR3 amino acids: CASSSTGLAGGRRTDTQYF. The CDR3 bases are TGTGCCAGCAGTTCCACCGGACTAGCGGGGGGGCGACGCACAGATACGCAGTATTTT. The gene calls are TRBV6-5 and TRBJ2-3; 15 nucleotides match TRBD2. The CDR3 sequence is 19 residues long. Germline V gene sequence: CDR1 MNHEY, CDR2 SVGAGI. V dropped 4 bases and J dropped 1; count of bases not matched to a gene: 9.

CDR3 sequence reads: CAGGTGGRDTDTQYF. In DNA form, the CDR3 reads TGTGCCGGGGGGACCGGGGGTCGAGACACAGATACGCAGTACTTC. The chain couples TRBV27 to TRBJ2-3, with TRBD2 as a possible D gene (6 bases). Matching the DNA end better, TRBJ2-7 makes the J call doubtful. This CDR3 spans 15 amino acids. Germline V gene data show CDR1 as MNHEY and CDR2 as SMNVEV (reference sequence).

In the case of this clonotype: A read error may be the cause here, since a much bigger clone is one base away. This chain uses TRBV7-6 with TRBJ2-5, with 7 bases lining up with TRBD2. This CDR3 is built from 14 residues. Per germline, CDR1 SGHVS and CDR2 FNYEAQ. V shed 1 base, J shed 11 bases, and the junction held 10 bases outside the gene matches. The CDR3 loop reads CASSLGAGGDEQYF. CDR3 nucleotides: TGTGCCAGCAGCTTAGGGGCTGGGGGGGATGAGCAGTACTTC.

V usage is TRBV20-1 and J usage is TRBJ2-1; D could derive from TRBD1 or TRBD2 (5 bases each). The tail of the sequence fits TRBJ2-7 better, so the J call may be wrong. CDR1 DFQATT and CDR2 SNEGSKA come from the germline V gene (reference sequence). The length of the CDR3 is 13 residues. CDR3 in amino acids: CSAMGRVPYEQYF. As DNA, the CDR3 is TGCAGTGCTATGGGGCGGGTCCCCTACGAGCAGTACTTC.

In the case of this clonotype: At one end, the junction sequence differs from germline, possibly due to a read error. The chain carries TRBV10-2 and TRBJ2-6, with D maybe TRBD2 (5 bases). The germline V gene encodes CDR1 WSHSY and CDR2 SAAADI. The CDR3 loop spans 13 amino acids. CDR3 sequence reads: CATTYPGSNEQYF. The CDR3 DNA reads as TGCGCCACCACTTATCCGGGGTCCAACGAGCAGTATTTC.

This clonotype is categorized as medium-sized. The CDR3 sequence is CASTKQGSPYNEQFF. In nucleotides, the CDR3 is TGTGCCAGCACCAAACAGGGTTCCCCCTACAATGAGCAGTTCTTC. The gene calls are TRBV6-5 and TRBJ2-1; tentatively, D is TRBD1 (6 bases). Germline CDR1 is MNHEY and CDR2 is SVGAGI. This CDR3 is built from 15 residues. Trimming removed 7 bases at V and 2 bases at J, with 15 bases between.

The rearrangement joins TRBV5-4 to TRBJ2-2; 11 nucleotides align to TRBD2. The CDR3 is 15 amino acids. The V gene's germline CDR1 is SGHNT and CDR2 YYREEE (reference sequence). V lost 3 bases and J lost 7; bases outside the gene matches: 5. The CDR3: CASSSGLAENGELFF. The CDR3 DNA sequence: TGTGCCAGCAGCTCGGGACTAGCGGAGAACGGGGAGCTGTTTTTT.

Details on this clonotype: Sequence at one end of the junction differs from germline and may be a read error. V gene TRBV6-4 combines with J gene TRBJ2-3; D perhaps matches TRBD1 (5 bases). This CDR3 is built from 15 residues. Germline CDR1 MRHNA, CDR2 SNTAGT. The CDR3 reads CASSEGLGAKNTQYF. Written as DNA, the CDR3 is TGTGCCAGCAGTGAGGGGCTCGGAGCCAAAAATACTCAGTACTTT.

This chain connects TRBV6-1 to TRBJ2-3, with D perhaps TRBD2 (5 bases). The CDR3 is made up of 15 amino acids. Germline lookup yields CDR1 MNHNS and CDR2 SASEGT. The ends were cut back, 8 bases at V and 14 bases at J, with 29 bases in the middle. CDR3 DNA sequence: TGTGCCAGCGGACTCCAGGCTGTGATTACCGGTGCGCTGTATTTT. Encoded protein: CASGLQAVITGALYF.